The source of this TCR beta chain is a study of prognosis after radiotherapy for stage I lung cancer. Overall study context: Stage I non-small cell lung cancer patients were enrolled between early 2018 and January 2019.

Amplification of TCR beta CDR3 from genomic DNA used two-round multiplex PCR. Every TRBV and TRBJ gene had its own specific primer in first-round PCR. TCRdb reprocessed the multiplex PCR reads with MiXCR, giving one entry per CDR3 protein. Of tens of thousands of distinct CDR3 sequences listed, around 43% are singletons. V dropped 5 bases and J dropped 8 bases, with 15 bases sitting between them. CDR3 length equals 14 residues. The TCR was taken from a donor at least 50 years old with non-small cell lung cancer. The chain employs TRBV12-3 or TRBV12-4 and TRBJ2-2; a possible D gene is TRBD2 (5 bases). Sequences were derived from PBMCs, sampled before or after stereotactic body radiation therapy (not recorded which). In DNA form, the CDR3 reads TGTGCCAGCAGTCTGCGGGTGCGCGGTGGGGAGCTGTTTTTT. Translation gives CASSLRVRGGELFF.